The clone carrying this T cell receptor (beta chain) has a handful of counts. The antigen is undetermined. The germline CDR1 and CDR2 sequences are SGHTA and FQGNSA. This CDR3 is built from 14 residues. Germline trimming cut 6 bases from V and 8 bases from J; bases unmatched to any gene: 9. This sample was included in a study of cytomegalovirus exposure and HLA in healthy donors. Findings and caveats of the study: The authors considered a cluster of highly shared sequence variants likely to be a sequencing artifact.

Primers for the PCR totalled 60 Vbeta and 13 Jbeta. Per the study methods: A later analysis counted 80 million or so unique TCR beta chains, about 10 million shared. The assay was immunoSEQ multiplex PCR, and TCRdb's table has in-frame clones only and misses some. V, J and clone size reflect that table, while D and trimming were determined from the DNA. Of more than 150,000 clones listed, approximately 84% are singletons. The chain joins TRBV7-2 to TRBJ1-2; 10 bases are a match to TRBD1. The sequenced material came from PBMCs. The receptor's source is a woman aged 45-60 years in good health and CMV-seropositive. The CDR3 is CASRTGDRGRGYTF. The DNA of the CDR3 is TGTGCCAGCAGGACCGGGGACAGGGGAAGGGGCTACACCTTC. Looking up the rest from reference TRBV7-2 and TRBJ1-2 gives the full variable domain: GAGVSQSPSNKVTEKGKDVELRCDPISGHTALYWYRQSLGQGLEFLIYFQGNSAPDKSGLPSDRFSAERTGGSVSTLTIQRTQQEDSAVYLCASRTGDRGRGYTFGSGTRLTVV.